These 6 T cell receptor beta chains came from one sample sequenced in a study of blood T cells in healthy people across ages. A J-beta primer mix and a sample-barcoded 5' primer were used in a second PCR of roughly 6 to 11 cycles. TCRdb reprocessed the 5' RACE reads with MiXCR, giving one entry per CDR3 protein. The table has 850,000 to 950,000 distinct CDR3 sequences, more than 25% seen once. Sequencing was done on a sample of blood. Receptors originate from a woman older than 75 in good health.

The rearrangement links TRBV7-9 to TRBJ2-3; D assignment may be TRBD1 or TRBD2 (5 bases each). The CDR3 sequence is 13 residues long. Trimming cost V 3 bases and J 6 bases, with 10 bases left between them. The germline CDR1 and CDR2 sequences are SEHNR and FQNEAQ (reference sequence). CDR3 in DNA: TGTGCCAGCAGCTTTTCCAGGGACGATACGCAGTATTTT. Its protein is CASSFSRDDTQYF.

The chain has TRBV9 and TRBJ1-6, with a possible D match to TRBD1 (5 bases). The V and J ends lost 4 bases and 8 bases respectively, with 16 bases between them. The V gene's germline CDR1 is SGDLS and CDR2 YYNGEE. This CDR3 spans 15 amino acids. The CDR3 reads CASSPRGGVDSPLHF. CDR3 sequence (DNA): TGTGCCAGCAGCCCCCGGGGAGGGGTGGATTCACCCCTCCACTTT.

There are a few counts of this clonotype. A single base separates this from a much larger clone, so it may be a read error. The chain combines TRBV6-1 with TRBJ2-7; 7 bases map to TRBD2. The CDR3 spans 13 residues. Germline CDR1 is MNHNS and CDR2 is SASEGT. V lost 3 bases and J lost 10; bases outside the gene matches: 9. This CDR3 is CASSERWGGVQYF. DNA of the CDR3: TGTGCCAGCAGTGAGCGGTGGGGGGGGGTCCAGTACTTC.

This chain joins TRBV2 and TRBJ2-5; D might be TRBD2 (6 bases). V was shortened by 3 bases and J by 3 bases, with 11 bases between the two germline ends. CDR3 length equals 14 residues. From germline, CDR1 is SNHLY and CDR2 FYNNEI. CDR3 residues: CASSEGLLEETQYF. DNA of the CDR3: TGTGCCAGCAGTGAGGGACTCTTAGAAGAGACCCAGTACTTC.

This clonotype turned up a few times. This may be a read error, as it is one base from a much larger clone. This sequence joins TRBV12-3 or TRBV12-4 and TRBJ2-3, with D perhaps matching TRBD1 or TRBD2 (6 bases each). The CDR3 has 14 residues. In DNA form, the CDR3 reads TGTGCCAGCAGCCTTAGCGGAAGGACAGATGCGCAGTATTTT. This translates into CASSLSGRTDAQYF.

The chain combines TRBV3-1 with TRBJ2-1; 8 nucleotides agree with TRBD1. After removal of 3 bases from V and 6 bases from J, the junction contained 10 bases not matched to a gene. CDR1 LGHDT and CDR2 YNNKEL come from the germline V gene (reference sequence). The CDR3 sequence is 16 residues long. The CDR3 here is CASSHERQGRFNEQFF. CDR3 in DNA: TGTGCCAGCAGCCACGAGCGACAGGGGAGGTTCAATGAGCAGTTCTTC.